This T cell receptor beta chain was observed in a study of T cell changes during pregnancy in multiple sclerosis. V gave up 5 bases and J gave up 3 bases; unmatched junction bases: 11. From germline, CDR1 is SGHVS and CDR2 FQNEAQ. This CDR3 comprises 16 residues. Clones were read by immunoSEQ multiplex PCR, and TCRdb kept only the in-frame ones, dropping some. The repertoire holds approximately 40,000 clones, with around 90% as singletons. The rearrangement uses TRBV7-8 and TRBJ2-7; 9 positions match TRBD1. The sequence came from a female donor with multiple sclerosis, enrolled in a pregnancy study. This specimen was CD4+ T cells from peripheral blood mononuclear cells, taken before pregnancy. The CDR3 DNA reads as TGTGCCAGCAGCACTACGGGGACAGGGAGTAGCTACGAGCAGTACTTC. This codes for CASSTTGTGSSYEQYF.